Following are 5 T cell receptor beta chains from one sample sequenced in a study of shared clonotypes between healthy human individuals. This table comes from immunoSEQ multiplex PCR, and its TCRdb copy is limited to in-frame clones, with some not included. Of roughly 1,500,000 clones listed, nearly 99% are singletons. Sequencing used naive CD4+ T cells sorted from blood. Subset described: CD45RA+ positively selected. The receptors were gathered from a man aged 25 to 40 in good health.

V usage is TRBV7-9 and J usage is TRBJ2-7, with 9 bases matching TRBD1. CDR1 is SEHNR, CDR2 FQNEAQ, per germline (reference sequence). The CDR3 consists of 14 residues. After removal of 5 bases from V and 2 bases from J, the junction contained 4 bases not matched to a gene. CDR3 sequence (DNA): TGTGCCAGCAGCGCTCGGGACAGGGCCTACGAGCAGTACTTC. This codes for CASSARDRAYEQYF.

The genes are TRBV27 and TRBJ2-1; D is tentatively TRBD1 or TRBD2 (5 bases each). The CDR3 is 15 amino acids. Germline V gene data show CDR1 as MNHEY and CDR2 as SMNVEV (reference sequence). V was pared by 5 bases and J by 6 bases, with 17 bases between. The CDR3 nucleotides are TGTGCCAGCAGTACTACGGGGCGCCACCTCAATGAGCAGTTCTTC. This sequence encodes CASSTTGRHLNEQFF.

CDR3 nucleotides: TGTGCCAGCAGTCTGGTAAGCCAGCCCCAGCATTTT. Its translation: CASSLVSQPQHF. The chain uses TRBV27 and TRBJ1-5; the D is unclear. V gave up 5 bases and J gave up 7 bases, with 9 bases separating them. Germline V gene data show CDR1 as MNHEY and CDR2 as SMNVEV (reference sequence). This CDR3 is built from 12 residues.

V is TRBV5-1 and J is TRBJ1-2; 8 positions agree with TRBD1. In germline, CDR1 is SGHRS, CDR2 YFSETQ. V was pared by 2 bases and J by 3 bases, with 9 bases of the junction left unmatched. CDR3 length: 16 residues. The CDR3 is CASSLDSPGQDYGYTF. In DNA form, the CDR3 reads TGCGCCAGCAGCTTAGACTCTCCGGGACAGGACTATGGCTACACCTTC.

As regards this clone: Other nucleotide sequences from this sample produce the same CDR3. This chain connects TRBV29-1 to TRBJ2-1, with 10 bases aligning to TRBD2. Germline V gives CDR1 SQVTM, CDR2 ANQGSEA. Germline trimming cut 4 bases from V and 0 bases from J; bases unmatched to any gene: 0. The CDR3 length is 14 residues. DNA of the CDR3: TGCAGCGTTGCTAGCGGGAGCTCCTACAATGAGCAGTTCTTC. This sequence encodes CSVASGSSYNEQFF.